The rows below give T cell receptor beta chains drawn from one sample of a study of blood T cell repertoires in COVID-19. Only in-frame clones appear in the TCRdb table, and some are missing; sequencing was by immunoSEQ multiplex PCR. The sample yields 150,000 to 200,000 clones, about four fifths seen once. The sample consisted of peripheral blood. The receptors derive from a human donor in a cohort sampled during active COVID-19. CDR3s include the opening cysteine and the closing phenylalanine or tryptophan. D genes are given only for firm matches. The size field is filled for only some rows; it gives once, few, many or a size class.

abundance,v_gene,j_gene,d_gene,len,CDR3nt,CDR3aa
.,TRBV6-5,TRBJ2-3,.,12,TGTGCCAGCAGTTCTAGCACAGATACGCAGTATTTT,CASSSSTDTQYF
.,TRBV7-9,TRBJ2-6,.,15,TGTGCCAGCAGCAGGGCCGGTTGGGGGGCCAACGTCCTGACTTTC,CASSRAGWGANVLTF
.,TRBV12-5,TRBJ2-7,.,13,TGTGCTAGTGGTTTGGAGACAGCCTACGAGCAGTACTTC,CASGLETAYEQYF
.,TRBV12-5,TRBJ1-5,.,13,TGTGCTAGTGGTTTGGTAGGTAAGGGGTCCCAGCATTTT,CASGLVGKGSQHF
.,TRBV3-1/TRBV3-2,TRBJ2-7,.,11,TGTGCCAGCAGCCAAGGGACTACAGAGTACTTC,CASSQGTTEYF
.,TRBV28,TRBJ1-2,.,15,TGTGCCAGCAGTTTATGGGACAGCTTAAACTATGGCTACACCTTC,CASSLWDSLNYGYTF
.,TRBV2,TRBJ1-1,.,13,TGTGCCAGCAGTGAAGCGTTCGACAGGGAAGCTTTCTTT,CASSEAFDREAFF
.,TRBV7-9,TRBJ1-5,.,14,TGTGCCAGCAGCTTTGGACAGTCCAATCAGCCCCAGCATTTT,CASSFGQSNQPQHF
few,TRBV29-1,TRBJ1-1,TRBD1,13,TGCAGCGTTGCAGGGGGCGGAAGCACTGAAGCTTTCTTT,CSVAGGGSTEAFF
.,TRBV18,TRBJ2-7,TRBD1,13,TGTGCCAGCTCTCCGGACAGGCCCTCCGAGCAGTACTTC,CASSPDRPSEQYF
once,TRBV19,TRBJ1-2,TRBD1,14,TGTGCCAGTAGCGCAGGGGGCCCACCGGGTGGCTACACCTTC,CASSAGGPPGGYTF
.,TRBV7-2,TRBJ2-2,TRBD2,15,TGTGCCAGCAGCTTATCTGCGGGGGGGCTGGGGGAGCTGTTTTTT,CASSLSAGGLGELFF
.,TRBV3-1/TRBV3-2,TRBJ2-1,.,14,TGTGCCAGCAGCCAAGGGTTAGCCGACAATGAGCAGTTCTTC,CASSQGLADNEQFF
once,TRBV2,TRBJ2-3,.,15,TGTGCCAGCAGATTAGCGGAAGGGAGCACAGATACGCAGTATTTT,CASRLAEGSTDTQYF
.,TRBV5-1,TRBJ1-1,.,14,TGCGCCAGCAGACCGGACAGATGGGGGACTGAAGCTTTCTTT,CASRPDRWGTEAFF
.,TRBV5-1,TRBJ2-7,TRBD1,14,TGCGCCAGCAGCTTGGGACAGGGGGTCGACGAGCAGTACTTC,CASSLGQGVDEQYF
.,TRBV6-1,TRBJ1-1,TRBD1,14,TGTGCCAGCAGTGAATTTGTCAGGGGGCTCAAAGCTTTCTTT,CASSEFVRGLKAFF
.,TRBV9,TRBJ2-7,TRBD1,15,TGTGCCAGCAGCGCAGAGGACAGGGGGTACTACGAGCAGTACTTC,CASSAEDRGYYEQYF
.,TRBV29-1,TRBJ1-3,TRBD1,14,TGCAGCGTTCAGGGGGGAATTCCTGGAAACACCATATATTTT,CSVQGGIPGNTIYF
.,TRBV6-5,TRBJ1-1,.,11,TGTGCCAGTATCAGGGGCTATGAAGCTTTCTTT,CASIRGYEAFF
.,TRBV19,TRBJ2-7,TRBD1,17,TGTGCCAGTAGTATAGAAGGGACAGGAGGAAACCATTGGGAGCAGTACTTC,CASSIEGTGGNHWEQYF
.,TRBV10-2,TRBJ2-4,.,13,TGCGCCAGCAGTGAACGAGATGTGCGGGTTCAGTACTTC,CASSERDVRVQYF
once,TRBV4-2,TRBJ2-7,.,11,TGTGCCAGCAGTAAAGGGGACGAGCAGTACTTC,CASSKGDEQYF
.,TRBV11-2,TRBJ2-1,.,12,TGTGCCAGCAGCTTAACCAGTGTTGAGCAGTTCTTC,CASSLTSVEQFF
.,TRBV5-6,TRBJ2-7,.,14,TGTGCCAGCAGCTTCGGTGCGGGATTACGGGAGCAGTACTTC,CASSFGAGLREQYF
.,TRBV11-3,TRBJ2-5,TRBD2,13,TGTGCCAGCAGCCTCGGGGGACTAGGGACCCAGTACTTC,CASSLGGLGTQYF
.,TRBV4-1,TRBJ2-2,TRBD1,18,TGCGCCAGCAGCCAAGTTCTGCTGACAGGGGCGAACACCGGGGAGCTGTTTTTT,CASSQVLLTGANTGELFF
once,TRBV28,TRBJ1-6,.,14,TGTGCCAGCAGCCCCCCGGGAAATAATTCACCCCTCCACTTT,CASSPPGNNSPLHF
.,TRBV5-1,TRBJ2-1,TRBD2,15,TGCGCCAGCAGCTCACTAGCGGGGGCTTACAATGAGCAGTTCTTC,CASSSLAGAYNEQFF
.,TRBV30,TRBJ2-7,.,14,TGTGCCTGGGTGGCCGGTAGCCGAGGGAGCGAGCAGTACTTC,CAWVAGSRGSEQYF
few,TRBV6-6,TRBJ1-5,.,14,TGTGCCAGCAGACTCAGGGGAGACAGGCAGCCCCAGCATTTT,CASRLRGDRQPQHF
.,TRBV7-8,TRBJ2-7,.,14,TGTGCCAGCGGGAAACAGGGTAGCTCCTACGAGCAGTACTTC,CASGKQGSSYEQYF
once,TRBV11-3,TRBJ2-3,TRBD1,16,TGTGCCAGCAGCTTAGGGACAGGGGGCAGCACAGATACGCAGTATTTT,CASSLGTGGSTDTQYF